This T cell receptor beta chain stems from a study of OX40 agonist ivuxolimab in advanced cancers. Background on the study: Patients were treated with ivuxolimab, an agonistic anti-OX40 (CD134) antibody. Allowance was made for prior anti-PD-1, anti-PD-L1 or anti-CTLA-4 therapy, and approximately 41% had some. Patients treated during dose escalation were battling hepatocellular carcinoma, melanoma, renal cell or head and neck cancer.

Germline V lookup: CDR1 MNHNY, CDR2 SVGAGI (reference sequence). V was shortened by 2 bases and J by 4 bases, with 11 bases between the two germline ends. The CDR3 contains 14 residues. Overall study findings and caveats: At 0.1 to 3.0 mg/kg and by week 6, clonal expansion occurred in CD4+ and CD8+ blood T cells.

TCRdb's table, derived via immunoSEQ multiplex PCR, lists solely in-frame clones and lacks some. The data show some 80,000 clones, 75% to 90% seen once. To note about this clone: Its antigen is currently unknown.

Sequencing used CD4+ or CD8+ T cells sorted from blood, obtained in a trial of the OX40 agonist ivuxolimab. The genes are TRBV6-6 and TRBJ1-2; tentatively, D is TRBD1 (6 bases). The origin of this receptor is an adult with an advanced solid tumor such as melanoma, head and neck, liver or kidney cancer. CDR3: CASSYIPDSYGYTF. The CDR3 DNA follows: TGTGCCAGCAGTTACATTCCGGACAGCTATGGCTACACCTTC.